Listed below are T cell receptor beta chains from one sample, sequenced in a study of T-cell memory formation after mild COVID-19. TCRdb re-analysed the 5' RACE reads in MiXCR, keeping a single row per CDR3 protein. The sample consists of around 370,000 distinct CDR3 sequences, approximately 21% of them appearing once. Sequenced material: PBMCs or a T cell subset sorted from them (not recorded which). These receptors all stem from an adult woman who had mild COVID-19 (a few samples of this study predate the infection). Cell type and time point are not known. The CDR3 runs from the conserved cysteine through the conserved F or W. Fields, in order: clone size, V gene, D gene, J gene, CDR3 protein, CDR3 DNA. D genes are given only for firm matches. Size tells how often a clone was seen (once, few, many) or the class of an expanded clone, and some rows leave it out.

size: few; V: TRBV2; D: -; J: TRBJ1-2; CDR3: CASRYRVEYTF; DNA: TGTGCCAGCAGATACAGGGTTGAGTACACCTTC
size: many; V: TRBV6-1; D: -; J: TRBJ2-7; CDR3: CASSRGNYEQYF; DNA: TGTGCCAGCAGTAGGGGAAATTACGAGCAGTACTTC
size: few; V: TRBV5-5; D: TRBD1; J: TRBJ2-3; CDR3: CASTLDRGTDTQYF; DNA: TGTGCCAGCACCCTGGACAGGGGCACAGATACGCAGTATTTT
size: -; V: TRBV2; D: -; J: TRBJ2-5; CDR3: CASTYGSFGEETQYF; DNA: TGTGCCAGCACCTACGGCAGCTTCGGGGAAGAGACCCAGTACTTC
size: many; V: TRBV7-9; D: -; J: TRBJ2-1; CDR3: CASSLSSSYNEQFF; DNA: TGTGCCAGCAGCCTCTCGAGCTCCTACAATGAGCAGTTCTTC
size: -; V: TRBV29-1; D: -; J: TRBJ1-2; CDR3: CSVGQGIGYTF; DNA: TGCAGCGTTGGCCAGGGTATAGGCTACACCTTC
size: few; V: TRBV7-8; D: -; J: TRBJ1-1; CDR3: CASRQTGINTEAFF; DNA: TGTGCCAGCAGACAAACAGGGATTAACACTGAAGCTTTCTTT
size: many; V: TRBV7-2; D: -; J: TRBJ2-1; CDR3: CASSMGYLSYNEQFF; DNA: TGTGCCAGCAGCATGGGTTACCTTTCCTACAATGAGCAGTTCTTC
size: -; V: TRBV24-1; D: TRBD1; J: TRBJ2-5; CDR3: CATSDLARTGEETQYF; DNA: TGTGCCACCAGTGATTTAGCCCGGACAGGGGAAGAGACCCAGTACTTC
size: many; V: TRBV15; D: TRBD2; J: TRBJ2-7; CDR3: CATSREAGAGYEQYF; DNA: TGTGCCACCAGCAGAGAAGCGGGAGCAGGGTACGAGCAGTACTTC
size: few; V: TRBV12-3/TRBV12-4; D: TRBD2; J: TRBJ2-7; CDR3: CASSWTSGRANEQYF; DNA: TGTGCCAGCAGTTGGACTAGCGGGAGAGCAAACGAGCAGTACTTC
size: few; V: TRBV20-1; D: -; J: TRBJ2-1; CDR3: CSARRPGGAHNEQFF; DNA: TGCAGTGCTAGAAGACCCGGTGGGGCACACAATGAGCAGTTCTTC
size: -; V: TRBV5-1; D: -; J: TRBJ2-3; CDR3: CASSLFSSSGSTDTQYF; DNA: TGCGCCAGCAGCTTGTTTTCGTCAAGCGGTAGCACAGATACGCAGTATTTT
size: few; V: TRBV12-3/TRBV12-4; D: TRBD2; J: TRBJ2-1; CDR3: CASSPGLAPNNEQFF; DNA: TGTGCCAGCAGTCCAGGACTAGCGCCCAACAATGAGCAGTTCTTC
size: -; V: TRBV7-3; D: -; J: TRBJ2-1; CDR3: CASSSKEGPEQFF; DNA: TGTGCCAGCAGCTCCAAGGAGGGGCCTGAGCAGTTCTTC
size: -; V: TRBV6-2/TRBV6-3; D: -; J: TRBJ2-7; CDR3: CASSETWSYEQYF; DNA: TGTGCCAGCAGTGAGACCTGGTCCTACGAGCAGTACTTC
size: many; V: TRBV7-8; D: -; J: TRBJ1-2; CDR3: CASSLGQMDGYTF; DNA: TGTGCCAGCAGCTTAGGACAGATGGATGGCTACACCTTC
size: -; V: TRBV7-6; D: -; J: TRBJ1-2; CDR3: CASSAGTGSGYTF; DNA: TGTGCCAGCAGCGCCGGTACAGGGAGCGGCTACACCTTC
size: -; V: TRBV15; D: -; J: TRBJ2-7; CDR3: CATSRAQGSYEQYF; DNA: TGTGCCACCAGCAGAGCCCAGGGTTCCTACGAGCAGTACTTC
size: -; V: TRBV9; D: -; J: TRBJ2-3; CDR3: CASSVGGQGDTQYF; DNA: TGTGCCAGCAGCGTAGGGGGGCAGGGAGATACGCAGTATTTT
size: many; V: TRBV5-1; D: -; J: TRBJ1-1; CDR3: CASSLPDRTNTEAFF; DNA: TGCGCCAGCAGCCTCCCTGACAGAACGAACACTGAAGCTTTCTTT
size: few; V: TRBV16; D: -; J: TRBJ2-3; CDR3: CASSPRQGGDTQYF; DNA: TGTGCCAGCAGCCCTCGACAGGGAGGAGATACGCAGTATTTT
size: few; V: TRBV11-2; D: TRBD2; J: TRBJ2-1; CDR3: CASSLEILAGANNEQFF; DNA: TGTGCCAGCAGCTTAGAAATACTAGCGGGGGCTAACAATGAGCAGTTCTTC
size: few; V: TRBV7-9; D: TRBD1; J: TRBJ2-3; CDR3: CASSPGTGPTDTQYF; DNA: TGTGCCAGCAGCCCCGGGACAGGGCCAACAGATACGCAGTATTTT
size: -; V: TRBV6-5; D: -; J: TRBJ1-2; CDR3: CASSYSEDSNYGYTF; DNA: TGTGCCAGCAGTTACTCCGAAGACAGTAACTATGGCTACACCTTC
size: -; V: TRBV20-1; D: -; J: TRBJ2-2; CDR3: CSASLLNTGELFF; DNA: TGCAGTGCCTCGTTGCTGAACACCGGGGAGCTGTTTTTT
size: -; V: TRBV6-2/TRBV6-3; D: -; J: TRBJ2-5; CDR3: CASSRPTQETQYF; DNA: TGTGCCAGCAGTCGGCCGACCCAAGAGACCCAGTACTTC
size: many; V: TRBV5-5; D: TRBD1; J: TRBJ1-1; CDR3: CASSLGQGAMRTEAFF; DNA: TGTGCCAGCAGCTTGGGACAGGGGGCTATGAGGACTGAAGCTTTCTTT
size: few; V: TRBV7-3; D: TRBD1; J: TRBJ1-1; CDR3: CASSPGGRTEAFF; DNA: TGTGCCAGCAGCCCAGGGGGTAGGACTGAAGCTTTCTTT
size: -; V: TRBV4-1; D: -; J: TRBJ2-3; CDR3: CASSLVDSTDTQYF; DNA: TGCGCCAGCAGCCTCGTGGACAGCACAGATACGCAGTATTTT
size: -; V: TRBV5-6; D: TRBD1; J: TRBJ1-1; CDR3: CASSETGVGEAFF; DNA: TGTGCCAGCAGCGAGACAGGGGTCGGTGAAGCTTTCTTT
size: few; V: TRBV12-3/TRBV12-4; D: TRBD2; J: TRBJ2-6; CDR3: CASSLSSGRAGANVLTF; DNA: TGTGCCAGCAGTCTATCTAGCGGGAGGGCGGGGGCCAACGTCCTGACTTTC
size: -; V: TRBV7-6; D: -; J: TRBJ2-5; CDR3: CASSLSVLATSETQYF; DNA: TGTGCCAGCAGCTTATCGGTACTGGCTACCTCAGAGACCCAGTACTTC
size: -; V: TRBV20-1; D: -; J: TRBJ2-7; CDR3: CSARPGSLPTYEQYF; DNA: TGCAGTGCTAGACCCGGATCCCTCCCCACCTACGAGCAGTACTTC
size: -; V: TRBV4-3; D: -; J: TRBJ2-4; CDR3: CASSQDRGPAKNIQYF; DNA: TGCGCCAGCAGCCAGGATCGGGGGCCTGCCAAAAACATTCAGTACTTC
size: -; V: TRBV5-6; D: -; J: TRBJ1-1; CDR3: CASSRRGPEAFF; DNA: TGTGCCAGCAGCCGCAGGGGTCCTGAAGCTTTCTTT
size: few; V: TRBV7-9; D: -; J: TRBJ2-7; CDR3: CASSLGAYSYEQYF; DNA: TGTGCCAGCAGCTTAGGAGCATATTCCTACGAGCAGTACTTC
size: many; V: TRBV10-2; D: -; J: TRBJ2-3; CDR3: CASSVKVDTQYF; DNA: TGCGCCAGCAGTGTAAAGGTAGATACGCAGTATTTT
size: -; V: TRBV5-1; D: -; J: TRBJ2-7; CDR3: CASSYGGPSYEQYF; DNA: TGCGCCAGCAGCTACGGGGGGCCCTCCTACGAGCAGTACTTC
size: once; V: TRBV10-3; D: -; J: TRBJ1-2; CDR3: CASARDTASYGYTF; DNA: TGTGCATCCGCGAGGGACACCGCGTCATATGGCTACACCTTC
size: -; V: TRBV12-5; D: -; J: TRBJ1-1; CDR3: CASDRRDLNTEAFF; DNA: TGTGCTAGTGACCGGAGAGACCTGAACACTGAAGCTTTCTTT
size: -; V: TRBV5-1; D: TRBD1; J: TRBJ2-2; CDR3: CASSYDRGTTGELFF; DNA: TGCGCCAGCAGCTACGACAGGGGGACCACCGGGGAGCTGTTTTTT